The clone carrying this T cell receptor (beta chain) was observed a handful of times. V lost 3 bases, J lost 5 bases, and 12 bases lay in between. The CDR3 sequence is 14 residues long. CDR1 is LNHDA and CDR2 is SQIVND in the germline V gene (reference sequence). One entry per CDR3 protein, called by TCRdb with MiXCR from the RT-PCR reads. The data contain around 700,000 distinct CDR3 sequences, 11% to 15% of them singletons. This receptor was identified in a female donor in good health, serving as a healthy control. The rearrangement uses TRBV19 and TRBJ2-3, with a weak D call TRBD1 (5 bases). The sample taken for sequencing was memory CD4+ T cells from blood. CDR3 nucleotide sequence: TGTGCCAGTAGTATCAAGGGGTCCGGAGATACGCAGTATTTT. Protein product: CASSIKGSGDTQYF.